This T cell receptor (beta chain) was sequenced during a study of blood T cell repertoires in COVID-19. Method: immunoSEQ multiplex PCR; TCRdb's copy keeps in-frame clones and lacks some. This sample has about 210,000 clones, with roughly 80% found just once. CDR3 length equals 12 residues. The V and J ends lost 9 bases and 1 base respectively, with 9 bases between them. CDR1 MNHEY and CDR2 SVGAGI come from the germline V gene. The chain has TRBV6-5 and TRBJ1-1; D might be TRBD1 (6 bases). This receptor was taken from a man in his 60s with acute or convalescent COVID-19. Sequencing was carried out using peripheral blood. CDR3 loop: CASWGQNTEAFF. CDR3 in DNA: TGTGCCAGTTGGGGACAGAACACTGAAGCTTTCTTT.